This T cell receptor beta chain was retrieved from a study of tumor-infiltrating lymphocytes in primary liver carcinoma. Overall study: Sample yields of productive TCRbeta reads, ranging from roughly 3.5 to 8 million, were similar across tissue types.

Regarding the study as a whole: Tumor specimens were characterized by a significantly higher top-250-clone fraction than blood (p = 0.039). Whereas tumor region pairs overlapped more, tumor-adjacent and tumor-blood pairs overlapped less.

This clonotype was found once. What it binds is unknown. Germline and junction disagree at one end, which may indicate a read error. Researchers generated TCR beta cDNA from roughly 520 ng of total RNA, relying on a constant-region primer. Generation of the TCR beta libraries relied on three nested multiplex PCR rounds using slightly modified ARM-PCR. TRBV1-TRBV30 forward primers and a C-beta reverse primer were used in the first two PCR rounds, which each ran for nine to ten cycles. TCRdb reprocessed the multiplex PCR reads with MiXCR, giving one entry per CDR3 protein. The sample has 90,000 to 100,000 distinct CDR3 sequences, almost 70% seen once. This CDR3 has 15 residues. Germline CDR1 and CDR2: SGHAT and FQNNGV. Between roughly 18 and 30 mg of unsorted bulk tissue served as the source from which RNA and DNA were co-extracted. Five separate regions were sampled from each tumor.

This clonotype was sampled from a woman aged 60-70 years with primary liver carcinoma and hepatitis B virus infection. The material sequenced was liver tumor tissue from sampling region 5. The subset: tumor region T5, tumor centre. This chain joins TRBV11-2 and TRBJ2-7; 7 positions match TRBD2. CDR3 sequence: CASSRAGLLSYELYF. As DNA, the CDR3 is TGTGCCAGCAGCCGTGCGGGACTACTATCCTACGAGCTGTACTTC.